The rows below give T cell receptor beta chains drawn from one sample of a study of a mutant IDH1 vaccine in newly diagnosed glioma. The repertoire was sequenced with immunoSEQ multiplex PCR; TCRdb's copy has only in-frame clones and lacks some. The profile shows tens of thousands of clones, roughly nine tenths of them singletons. This material consisted of PBMCs, taken from a glioma patient treated with radiotherapy, temozolomide or both. All receptors derive from a woman aged 40-49 years with glioma. Both conserved end residues are part of each CDR3. The D gene is left open where the match is weak.

d_gene	j_gene	v_gene	CDR3aa
TRBD2	TRBJ2-7	TRBV29-1	CSGGGASGGTYEQYF
-	TRBJ2-7	TRBV5-6	CASSLVPGSYEQYF
-	TRBJ1-3	TRBV9	CASSLPGNTIYF
-	TRBJ1-5	TRBV10-3	CAISDGEGPRGNQPQHF
-	TRBJ2-1	TRBV15	CATSRDQSDEQFF
-	TRBJ2-3	TRBV29-1	CSVVQHTQYF
TRBD1	TRBJ1-3	TRBV4-3	CASSQDGTGYSGNTIYF
-	TRBJ2-7	TRBV12-5	CASPITGFEYEQYF
TRBD2	TRBJ2-3	TRBV7-2	CASSRGLAQDTQYF
-	TRBJ1-2	TRBV6-1	CASSEARGNYGYTF
TRBD1	TRBJ1-5	TRBV7-2	CASSLVVTGVGQPQHF
-	TRBJ1-3	TRBV11-2	CASSSISGGNTIYF
TRBD2	TRBJ2-2	TRBV10-1	CASSLLAGVSTGELFF
-	TRBJ2-1	TRBV2	CASSDPGSWAFYNEQFF
TRBD1	TRBJ1-3	TRBV10-3	CAISESPWTGGNTIYF
TRBD1	TRBJ1-1	TRBV10-3	CAIRVDRGTEAFF
TRBD1	TRBJ1-2	TRBV29-1	CSVAVGQGAYGYTF
TRBD1	TRBJ1-5	TRBV5-1	CASSWGQGDQPQHF
TRBD2	TRBJ2-7	TRBV6-5	CASSYGGRATDEQYF
-	TRBJ1-1	TRBV6-5	CASKQGRDTEAFF
-	TRBJ1-2	TRBV4-3	CASSQLAGEGGYTF
-	TRBJ2-2	TRBV30	CAWSGPGTTGRELFF
-	TRBJ2-4	TRBV29-1	CSVQGLGKNIQYF
-	TRBJ1-2	TRBV14	CASRGGGGYTF
TRBD1	TRBJ1-4	TRBV27	CASSLGTGHNEKLFF
-	TRBJ2-2	TRBV2	CASSVGVTGELFF
-	TRBJ1-2	TRBV29-1	CSVFSGGYTF
TRBD2	TRBJ2-1	TRBV6-4	CASSVASGGPHSYNEQFF
-	TRBJ2-5	TRBV5-4	CASSLPRGGTQYF
-	TRBJ1-3	TRBV19	CASQSSVVNTIYF
-	TRBJ2-7	TRBV7-2	CASSQSSYEQYF
-	TRBJ1-4	TRBV2	CASSERTATNEKLFF
-	TRBJ2-7	TRBV13	CASSLVRGIDEQYF
-	TRBJ1-2	TRBV4-3	CASSQVAEDYGYTF
-	TRBJ1-2	TRBV5-6	CASSYQGSHGYTF
-	TRBJ1-2	TRBV27	CASTPGAAKGAYGYTF
-	TRBJ1-6	TRBV5-1	CASSLAPDRALLSNSPLHF
-	TRBJ1-5	TRBV29-1	CSVRESNQPQHF
-	TRBJ2-7	TRBV25-1	CASSELGSYEQYF
TRBD1	TRBJ1-6	TRBV6-5	CASSSGQRSPLHF
-	TRBJ2-1	TRBV19	CASSIHVQNEQFF
-	TRBJ2-1	TRBV30	CAWSGGARGTKYNEQFF
-	TRBJ1-2	TRBV6-1	CASSDGGGTRDGYTF
-	TRBJ2-7	TRBV5-6	CASSLAIGQEQYF
-	TRBJ1-5	TRBV5-4	CASSKTGTPDQPQHF
-	TRBJ2-1	TRBV29-1	CSVGRQGYNEQFF
-	TRBJ2-2	TRBV14	CASSLGVITGELFF
-	TRBJ2-3	TRBV19	CASSISGTDTQYF
-	TRBJ1-1	TRBV20-1	CSAPTDTEAFF
TRBD2	TRBJ2-3	TRBV5-1	CASSLMGQGTSGGTDTQYF
-	TRBJ2-7	TRBV6-5	CASRERTSSYEQYF
-	TRBJ1-5	TRBV5-4	CASSVGGREQPQHF
TRBD1	TRBJ2-7	TRBV7-2	CASSLASRQGYEQYF
TRBD1	TRBJ1-1	TRBV5-8	CASSQGQAVNTEAFF